One T cell receptor (beta chain) is described in this entry. Germline CDR1 and CDR2: WNHNN and SYGVQD (reference sequence). Trimming shortened V by 5 bases and J by 0 bases, and 7 bases separated the two germline ends. CDR3 size: 13 residues. Sample treatment: some 20 received Ad26.COV2.S at low or high dose, single or two shots; a few received placebo; per-sample allocation not given. The samples date from day 63 after the first vaccine or placebo injection. Only in-frame clones appear in the TCRdb table, and some are missing; sequencing was by immunoSEQ multiplex PCR. This table holds about 410,000 clones, roughly 90% found once. This sample was taken from a study of Ad26.COV2.S vaccination and SARS-CoV-2 variants.

Sequenced here: peripheral blood, sampled in a trial of Ad26.COV2.S vaccine versus placebo. The chain is built from TRBV10-1 and TRBJ1-1; D gene ambiguous. This sequence originates from a person aged 18-60 years who received the Ad26.COV2.S COVID-19 vaccine or a placebo. In nucleotides, the CDR3 is TGCGCCAGCAGTTCGGGCATGAACACTGAAGCTTTCTTT. This gives the protein CASSSGMNTEAFF.